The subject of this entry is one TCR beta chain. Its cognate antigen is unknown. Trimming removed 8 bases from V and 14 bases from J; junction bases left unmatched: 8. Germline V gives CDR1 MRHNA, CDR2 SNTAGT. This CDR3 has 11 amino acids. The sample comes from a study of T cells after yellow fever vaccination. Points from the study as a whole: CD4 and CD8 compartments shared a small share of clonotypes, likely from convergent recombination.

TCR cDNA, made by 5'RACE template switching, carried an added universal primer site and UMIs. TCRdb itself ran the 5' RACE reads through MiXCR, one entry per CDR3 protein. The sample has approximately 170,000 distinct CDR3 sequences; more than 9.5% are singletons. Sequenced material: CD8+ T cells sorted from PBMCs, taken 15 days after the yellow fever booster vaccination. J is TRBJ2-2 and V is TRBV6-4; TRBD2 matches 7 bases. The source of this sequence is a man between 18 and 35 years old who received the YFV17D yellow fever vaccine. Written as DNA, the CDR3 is TGTGCCAGCTTAGCGGGCCTTCCCCTGTTTTTT. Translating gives CASLAGLPLFF.